The 32 T cell receptor beta chains listed next were all sequenced from one sample in a study of blood T cell repertoires in COVID-19. Profiled with immunoSEQ multiplex PCR; TCRdb holds only in-frame clones, not every one. The sample yields around 280,000 clones, approximately 91% seen once. The sequenced sample was PBMCs or T cells enriched from blood (not recorded which). All receptors come from a woman aged 40 to 55 who had recovered from COVID-19.

The chain carries TRBV5-1 and TRBJ2-5, with 8 bases lining up with TRBD2. CDR3 size: 16 residues. The J segment lost 7 bases and the V segment lost 4 bases, leaving 15 bases of the junction unmatched. Germline CDR1 and CDR2: SGHRS and YFSETQ. The CDR3 bases are TGCGCCAGCAGCATCTTCAAGTCCGGGGGGGACGCGACCCAGTACTTC. As protein: CASSIFKSGGDATQYF. Looking up the rest from reference TRBV5-1 and TRBJ2-5 gives the full variable domain: KAGVTQTPRYLIKTRGQQVTLSCSPISGHRSVSWYQQTPGQGLQFLFEYFSETQRNKGNFPGRFSGRQFSNSRSEMNVSTLELGDSALYLCASSIFKSGGDATQYFGPGTRLLVL.

The chain links TRBV27 to TRBJ2-7, with unresolved D. The germline V gene has CDR1 MNHEY and CDR2 SMNVEV (reference sequence). With 5 bases removed from V and 2 bases from J, the gap between germline ends came to 16 bases. This CDR3 comprises 15 residues. The CDR3 protein is CASSLDHTPAYEQYF. CDR3 sequence (DNA): TGTGCCAGCAGTCTAGATCATACACCTGCCTACGAGCAGTACTTC.

This clone was counted only a few times. A read error may produce the germline difference seen at one junction end. The rearrangement joins TRBV4-3 to TRBJ2-1, with TRBD1 identical over 8 bases. Germline loops: CDR1 LGHNA, CDR2 YSLEER. The CDR3 spans 16 residues. CDR3 DNA: TGCGCCAGCAGCCCAACCGGACAGGGCGGCATCCAATTTGGGGTCTTC. As protein: CASSPTGQGGIQFGVF.

The chain joins TRBV7-9 to TRBJ1-4, with no clear D. CDR3 length equals 16 residues. V lost 8 bases and J 3 bases, leaving 19 bases between the germline ends. The V gene's germline CDR1 is SEHNR and CDR2 FQNEAQ (reference sequence). CDR3 amino acids: CASGRNFGSPNEKLFF. In DNA, the CDR3 is TGTGCCAGCGGCCGAAACTTCGGGTCCCCTAATGAAAAACTGTTTTTT. Full variable domain (remainder filled in from reference TRBV7-9 and TRBJ1-4): DTGVSQNPRHKITKRGQNVTFRCDPISEHNRLYWYRQTLGQGPEFLTYFQNEAQLEKSRLLSDRFSAERPKGSFSTLEIQRTEQGDSAMYLCASGRNFGSPNEKLFFGSGTQLSVL.

The chain is built from TRBV11-3 and TRBJ2-7; 9 bases align to TRBD2. After removal of 4 bases from V and 5 bases from J, the junction contained 6 bases not matched to a gene. The CDR3 covers 14 residues. Germline assignment: CDR1 SGHNT and CDR2 YENEEA. In DNA form, the CDR3 reads TGTGCCAGCAGCTCCTCTAGCGGGACGCACGAGCAGTACTTC. It translates to CASSSSSGTHEQYF.

The chain joins TRBV9 to TRBJ1-4; D remains unclear. Germline V lookup: CDR1 SGDLS, CDR2 YYNGEE. The length of the CDR3 is 14 residues. V lost 0 bases and J 6 bases, leaving 9 bases between the germline ends. The DNA of the CDR3 is TGTGCCAGCAGCGTAGACGGTAGAGATGAAAAACTGTTTTTT. Encoded protein: CASSVDGRDEKLFF.

This sequence joins TRBV18 and TRBJ1-1, with 7 bases that match TRBD1. Germline V gene lookup returns CDR1 KGHSH and CDR2 LQKENI. The length of the CDR3 is 14 residues. Unmatched junction bases numbered 7, after V lost 4 bases and J lost 5 bases. The CDR3 reads CASSRVTGQTEAFF. CDR3 sequence (DNA): TGTGCCAGCTCACGCGTGACAGGGCAGACTGAAGCTTTCTTT.

The chain has TRBV5-8 and TRBJ1-2, with D possibly being TRBD1 (6 bases). Germline V gene data show CDR1 as SGHTS and CDR2 as YDEGEE. This CDR3 is 15 amino acids long. Trimming took 5 bases from V and 0 from J, leaving 14 bases between them. CDR3 in DNA: TGTGCCAGCAGACCTAGACAGGCTACTAACTATGGCTACACCTTC. It is translated as CASRPRQATNYGYTF.

The chain links TRBV5-1 to TRBJ2-1; 11 bases line up with TRBD2. Germline loops: CDR1 SGHRS, CDR2 YFSETQ. There are 15 residues in the CDR3. V shed 4 bases, J shed 7 bases, and the junction held 7 bases outside the gene matches. The DNA for the CDR3 is TGCGCCAGCAGCCCGATGCTAGCGGGAGGAAATGAGCAGTTCTTC. Protein: CASSPMLAGGNEQFF.

The chain couples TRBV2 to TRBJ1-1; 9 nucleotides agree with TRBD1. J lost 0 bases, V lost 0 bases, and 8 bases had no gene match. From germline, CDR1 is SNHLY and CDR2 FYNNEI. The CDR3 sequence is 18 residues long. CDR3 residues: CASSEAVTGGLMNTEAFF. CDR3 sequence (DNA): TGTGCCAGCAGTGAAGCTGTGACAGGGGGTTTAATGAACACTGAAGCTTTCTTT.

The chain joins TRBV7-9 to TRBJ2-1; 9 nucleotides agree with TRBD2. V lost 5 bases to trimming and J lost 0 bases; unmatched junction nucleotides: 2. The CDR3 length is 15 residues. Germline loops: CDR1 SEHNR, CDR2 FQNEAQ (reference sequence). The DNA of the CDR3 is TGTGCCAGCAGCCCTAGCGGGACCTCCTACAATGAGCAGTTCTTC. It yields the protein CASSPSGTSYNEQFF.

This chain joins TRBV6-5 and TRBJ1-2, with D hard to call. CDR1 and CDR2 from the germline V gene are MNHEY and SVGAGI. The ends were cut back, 6 bases at V and 3 bases at J, with 14 bases in the middle. The CDR3 has 14 residues. The DNA of the CDR3 is TGTGCCAGCAGCACCACTGTAGCCCACTATGGCTACACCTTC. It encodes CASSTTVAHYGYTF.

V is TRBV5-1 and J is TRBJ2-3; 7 bases map to TRBD1. This CDR3 has 17 residues. Germline values: CDR1 SGHRS, CDR2 YFSETQ. Germline trimming cut 2 bases from V and 7 bases from J; bases unmatched to any gene: 16. The CDR3 reads CASSLSLSGGIINTQYF. The CDR3 region has the DNA TGCGCCAGCAGCTTATCACTATCAGGGGGAATAATAAATACGCAGTATTTT.

The genes are TRBV5-1 and TRBJ2-5, with a weak D call TRBD2 (6 bases). Looked up from germline, CDR1 is SGHRS and CDR2 is YFSETQ. V dropped 3 bases and J dropped 4 bases, with 16 bases sitting between them. CDR3 length equals 15 residues. The chain's CDR3 is CASSWVGGNGETQYF. The CDR3 DNA reads TGCGCCAGCAGCTGGGTTGGGGGGAATGGAGAGACCCAGTACTTC.

This clone has just a few counts. The chain has TRBV5-5 and TRBJ1-3; 7 bases are a match to TRBD1. CDR3 length: 13 amino acids. Germline lookup yields CDR1 SGHKS and CDR2 YYEKEE (reference sequence). The V gene end was trimmed by 4 bases and the J gene end by 3 bases; junction bases not matched to a gene: 1. The CDR3 loop reads CASSRDSGNTIYF. For the CDR3, the DNA is TGTGCCAGCAGCCGGGACAGTGGAAACACCATATATTTT. The full variable domain, its missing parts supplied by reference TRBV5-5 and TRBJ1-3, is DAGVTQSPTHLIKTRGQQVTLRCSPISGHKSVSWYQQVLGQGPQFIFQYYEKEERGRGNFPDRFSARQFPNYSSELNVNALLLGDSALYLCASSRDSGNTIYFGEGSWLTVV.

This rearrangement joins TRBV3-1 (or the pseudogene TRBV3-2) to TRBJ1-2; 11 bases fit TRBD1. Trimming took 3 bases from V and 2 from J; bases not matched to a gene: 2. This CDR3 contains 15 residues. Germline values: CDR1 LGHDT, CDR2 YNNKEL (reference sequence). The CDR3 is CASSHRTGGNYGYTF. In DNA form, the CDR3 reads TGTGCCAGCAGCCACCGGACAGGGGGCAACTATGGCTACACCTTC.

This chain uses TRBV4-2 with TRBJ1-3, with 8 nucleotides matching TRBD1. Germline loops: CDR1 LGHNA, CDR2 YNFKEQ. V was pared by 2 bases and J by 0 bases, with 6 bases of the junction left unmatched. CDR3 size: 17 residues. In DNA form, the CDR3 reads TGTGCCAGCAGCCAACCGACAGGGGATCCCTCTGGAAACACCATATATTTT. Amino acid sequence: CASSQPTGDPSGNTIYF.

Only a few counts were recorded for this clone. The chain couples TRBV2 to TRBJ2-1; 8 bases agree with TRBD2. The germline V gene encodes CDR1 SNHLY and CDR2 FYNNEI. The V segment lost 6 bases and the J segment 0 bases; nucleotides outside the gene matches: 4. CDR3 length: 15 amino acids. The CDR3 reads CASRLAGSSYNEQFF. The DNA of the CDR3 is TGTGCCAGCAGGCTAGCGGGTAGCTCCTACAATGAGCAGTTCTTC.

This clone was picked up a small number of times. V is TRBV2 and J is TRBJ2-1; TRBD1 might be the D (6 bases). Germline V gene lookup returns CDR1 SNHLY and CDR2 FYNNEI. The CDR3 totals 14 residues. Trimming took off 8 bases at V and 0 bases at J, with 11 bases between the two ends. Written as DNA, the CDR3 is TGTGCCAGCGGCCTGGACAGCTCCTACAATGAGCAGTTCTTC. This translates into CASGLDSSYNEQFF.

The chain is built from TRBV13 and TRBJ2-5, with TRBD2 matching over 13 bases. V trimming: 5 bases; J trimming: 2 bases; junction bases outside the gene matches: 2. This CDR3 has 15 amino acids. Germline V lookup: CDR1 PRHDT, CDR2 FYEKMQ (reference sequence). CDR3 amino acids: CASSKLAGGQETQYF. The CDR3 region has the DNA TGTGCCAGCAGCAAACTAGCGGGGGGGCAAGAGACCCAGTACTTC.

This chain joins TRBV27 and TRBJ1-5; 11 bases line up with TRBD1. The CDR3 spans 15 residues. Looked up from germline, CDR1 is MNHEY and CDR2 is SMNVEV (reference sequence). Unmatched junction bases numbered 3, after V lost 8 bases and J lost 0 bases. CDR3 in amino acids: CASRDRGFSNQPQHF. In DNA form, the CDR3 reads TGTGCCAGCCGGGACAGGGGGTTTAGCAATCAGCCCCAGCATTTT.

V and J are TRBV12-3 or TRBV12-4 and TRBJ1-1; no reliable D call. V was cut by 6 bases and J by 0 bases, with 8 bases left in between. The CDR3 extends over 13 amino acids. The CDR3 region is CASRTDMNTEAFF. CDR3 DNA: TGTGCCAGCAGAACCGACATGAACACTGAAGCTTTCTTT.

This chain uses TRBV7-9 with TRBJ2-3; weak D call: TRBD1 (6 bases). The ends were cut back, 1 base at V and 1 base at J, with 6 bases in the middle. The CDR3 covers 14 residues. Germline assignment: CDR1 SEHNR and CDR2 FQNEAQ (reference sequence). Here the CDR3 reads CASSLDRGTDTQYF. The CDR3 DNA reads as TGTGCCAGCAGCTTAGACAGGGGCACAGATACGCAGTATTTT.

Concerning this clone itself: Other DNA sequences within the sample encode an identical CDR3. V gene TRBV20-1 combines with J gene TRBJ1-2; D ambiguous. This CDR3 spans 11 amino acids. Between the trimmed V and J ends, which lost 1 base and 2 bases, there was a span of 2 bases. CDR1 DFQATT and CDR2 SNEGSKA come from the germline V gene (reference sequence). CDR3 DNA sequence: TGCAGTGCTAGAGCAAACTATGGCTACACCTTC. It translates to CSARANYGYTF.

The chain has TRBV6-5 and TRBJ1-1; no reliable D call. The V and J ends lost 8 bases and 5 bases respectively, with 6 bases between them. Germline V gene lookup returns CDR1 MNHEY and CDR2 SVGAGI. The CDR3 loop spans 10 amino acids. CDR3 amino acids: CASPRTEAFF. CDR3 sequence (DNA): TGTGCCAGCCCTAGGACTGAAGCTTTCTTT.

The V and J genes are TRBV7-2 and TRBJ1-2, with 7 bases aligning to TRBD1. V was pared by 5 bases and J by 4 bases, with 7 bases of the junction left unmatched. Per the germline V gene, CDR1 is SGHTA and CDR2 is FQGNSA. CDR3 size: 14 residues. The CDR3 sequence is CASSPAQGTYGYTF. CDR3 nucleotides: TGTGCCAGCAGCCCCGCACAGGGGACCTATGGCTACACCTTC.

The rearrangement links TRBV4-2 to TRBJ2-1; TRBD2 aligns across 10 bases. The J segment lost 3 bases and the V segment lost 1 base, leaving 3 bases of the junction unmatched. The CDR3 spans 16 residues. Germline-derived CDR1 and CDR2 are LGHNA and YNFKEQ. Here the CDR3 reads CASSQAGTSDYNEQFF. DNA for the CDR3: TGTGCCAGCAGCCAAGCCGGGACTAGCGACTACAATGAGCAGTTCTTC.

The chain is built from TRBV5-1 and TRBJ2-7; TRBD2 aligns across 7 bases. The V and J ends lost 4 bases and 5 bases, in that order; junction bases with no gene match: 15. CDR1 SGHRS and CDR2 YFSETQ come from the germline V gene. CDR3 size: 16 residues. CDR3 sequence reads: CASSLGGSSSGNEQYF. The CDR3 DNA sequence: TGCGCCAGCAGCCTGGGCGGGAGTTCGTCCGGAAACGAGCAGTACTTC.

This chain uses TRBV5-4 with TRBJ1-3; D uncertain. The CDR3 contains 13 residues. Trimming removed 5 bases from V and 1 base from J, with 7 bases in between. The germline CDR1 and CDR2 sequences are SGHNT and YYREEE (reference sequence). This CDR3 reads CASRAFSGNTIYF. The CDR3 coding sequence is TGTGCCAGCAGGGCCTTTTCTGGAAACACCATATATTTT.

The chain combines TRBV5-1 with TRBJ2-7, with 9 positions matching TRBD1. Germline-derived CDR1 and CDR2 are SGHRS and YFSETQ. The trim removed 4 bases at V and 5 bases at J, leaving 13 bases unmatched. There are 16 residues in the CDR3. CDR3 protein: CASSPDLGQGVDEQYF. CDR3 coding DNA: TGCGCCAGCAGCCCTGATCTGGGACAGGGAGTCGACGAGCAGTACTTC.

The chain has TRBV5-1 and TRBJ2-7; 10 nucleotides line up with TRBD2. V dropped 4 bases and J dropped 0; count of bases not matched to a gene: 4. This CDR3 contains 15 residues. The germline V gene encodes CDR1 SGHRS and CDR2 YFSETQ. In DNA form, the CDR3 reads TGCGCCAGCAGCGTGTGGACTAGCGGCTCCTACGAGCAGTACTTC. It translates to CASSVWTSGSYEQYF.

This chain connects TRBV15 to TRBJ1-2; D is unclear. The CDR3 runs to 12 residues. CDR1 and CDR2 (germline): LNHNV, YYDKDF (reference sequence). Trimming left V 8 bases short and J 7 bases short, with 14 bases between. The CDR3 protein is CATARGRSGYTF. The CDR3 coding sequence is TGTGCCACCGCGAGAGGGAGATCTGGCTACACCTTC.